The sequence of this TCR beta chain was determined in a study of CD8+CD57+ T cells in acquired aplastic anemia (dated by TCRdb to the late 2010s). About the study as a whole: Extracted DNA from sorted CD4+ and CD8+ cells averaged about 2.9 ug, ranging from about 0.17 to 30 ug. What the research found in general, with its limitations: Although roughly 29 CD8+ CDR3 sequences were shared by patients and controls, these sequences appeared highly expressed in patients and within the immunodominant clones of patients. Patients and healthy controls showed no significant difference in CD8+ Simpson's diversity (P=0.060).

This clonotype was counted only a few times. This receptor's antigen is unknown. Base qualities were left out, and no much larger clone turns up one base away. TCR repertoires of sorted CD4+ and CD8+ blood T cells from severe aplastic anemia patients and healthy subjects were deep-sequenced in the study. Ficoll-Paque density gradient centrifugation was used to isolate peripheral blood mononuclear cells. CD4+ and CD8+ T cells were sorted by FACS or magnetic beads before DNA extraction. The CDR3 sequence holds 13 residues, the cysteine and phenylalanine included. The retained sequence is limited to the CDR3, 39 bases, with the frame set at the first base. V is pared back by 0 bases and J by 4 bases, with 5 bases lying between the germline termini. CDR1 and CDR2, per the germline V gene (reference sequence), are LNHNV and YYDKDF. Genomic DNA was used as template for profiling of TCR beta VDJ combinations and CDR3 sequences. TCR repertoire sequencing was run on an Illumina HiSeq 2000. Per the source publication's procedure: TRBV/TRBJ rearrangement plots, CDR3 size and DJ length profiles, and Simpson's diversity index were used to evaluate the repertoires. The most abundant DNA sequence in the deep sequencing data was defined as the immunodominant clone. CDR3 amino acid sequences were screened for sharing across subjects and compared with published repertoires and the VDJdb database. The public sequencing data were trimmed at Q25 with fastp and processed into clonotypes with MiXCR by TCRdb, which kept only in-frame beta chains. A single entry per CDR3 protein holds the most common genes and DNA from its merged rows. The authors' filters were not applied to this entry. Counted in this sample were hundreds of thousands of distinct CDR3 sequences; 55% to 60% of them appeared once. The top ten clones comprise roughly 8% of the sample.

The specimen was sorted CD4+, CD8+, or CD8+CD57+ T cells (not recorded which) from PBMCs. The chain couples TRBV15 to TRBJ2-3, with the identity of the D gene unclear. The sequence was obtained from a human donor with severe aplastic anemia or a healthy control (not recorded which). The CDR3 is CATSRDTPDTQYF. The nucleotide sequence is given as TGTGCCACCAGCAGAGATACCCCAGATACGCAGTATTTT.